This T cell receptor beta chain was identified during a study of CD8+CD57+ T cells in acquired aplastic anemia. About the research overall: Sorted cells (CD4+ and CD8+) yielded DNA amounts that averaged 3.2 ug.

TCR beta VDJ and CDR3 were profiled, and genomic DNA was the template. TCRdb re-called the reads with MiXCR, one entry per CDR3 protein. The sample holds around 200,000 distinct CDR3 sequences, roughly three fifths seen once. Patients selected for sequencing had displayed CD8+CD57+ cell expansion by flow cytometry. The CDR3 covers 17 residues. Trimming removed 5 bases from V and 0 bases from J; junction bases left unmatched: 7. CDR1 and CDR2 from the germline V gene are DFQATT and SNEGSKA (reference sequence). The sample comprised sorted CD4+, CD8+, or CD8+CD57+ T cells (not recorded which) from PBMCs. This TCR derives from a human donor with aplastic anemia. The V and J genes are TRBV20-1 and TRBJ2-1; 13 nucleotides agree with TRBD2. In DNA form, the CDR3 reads TGCAGTGCTGCAGGACTAGCGGGAGAACCCTCCTACAATGAGCAGTTCTTC. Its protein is CSAAGLAGEPSYNEQFF.